Listed here are 18 T cell receptor beta chains from one sample, sequenced in a study of CD8 T cells in Susac syndrome. Random hexamers were used to reverse transcribe an amount of about 0.45 to 1 ug RNA. Each CDR3 protein is one row after TCRdb ran MiXCR on the immunoSEQ multiplex PCR reads. Of some 150,000 distinct CDR3 sequences detected, approximately 96% appear once; the ten largest clones hold approximately 0.15%. The sample taken for sequencing was CD4+ T cells from PBMCs. The receptors shown here come from a human donor with Susac syndrome.

CDR3 DNA sequence: TGCGCCAGCAGCCAAGTCGAGACAGGCATCGGAGGCTACACCTTC. This translates into CASSQVETGIGGYTF. The chain recombines TRBV4-3 with TRBJ1-2; possibly TRBD1 for D (6 bases). V was trimmed by 1 base and J by 8 bases, leaving 17 bases between them. Germline lookup yields CDR1 LGHNA and CDR2 YSLEER. The CDR3 sequence is 15 residues long.

The CDR3 reads CASSLGGGSGGTETQYF. DNA of the CDR3: TGTGCCAGCTCACTAGGAGGGGGGAGCGGGGGGACGGAGACCCAGTACTTC. This chain joins TRBV9 and TRBJ2-5; 9 positions match TRBD2. Per the germline V gene, CDR1 is SGDLS and CDR2 is YYNGEE. The CDR3 spans 17 residues. The ends lost 7 bases at V and 5 bases at J; junction bases unmatched: 18.

The chain is built from TRBV3-1 and TRBJ2-7; D is possibly TRBD1 (6 bases). The CDR3 is 14 residues long. The germline gives CDR1 LGHDT, CDR2 YNNKEL (reference sequence). The V gene lost 0 bases and the J gene lost 6 bases, with 12 bases spanning the gap. In DNA, the CDR3 is TGTGCCAGCAGCCAAGACAGGGGTTGGGGCGAGCAGTACTTC. Protein: CASSQDRGWGEQYF.

The V and J genes are TRBV20-1 and TRBJ2-3, with 9 bases aligning to TRBD2. Germline V gene sequence: CDR1 DFQATT, CDR2 SNEGSKA (reference sequence). The CDR3 contains 14 residues. After removal of 3 bases from V and 2 bases from J, the junction contained 3 bases not matched to a gene. The CDR3 DNA reads TGCAGTGCTAGGACTAGCGGTTTCACAGATACGCAGTATTTT. The encoded protein is CSARTSGFTDTQYF.

The chain is built from TRBV20-1 and TRBJ2-1; a weak D match, TRBD2 (7 bases). Germline CDR1 and CDR2: DFQATT and SNEGSKA (reference sequence). The CDR3 runs to 14 residues. CDR3 nucleotides: TGCAGCTTTGGCGGGGGCGTCTCCTACAATGAGCAGTTCTTC. Protein: CSFGGGVSYNEQFF.

The chain recombines TRBV20-1 with TRBJ1-2; tentative D call: TRBD1 (6 bases). The ends were cut back, 6 bases at V and 5 bases at J, with 16 bases in the middle. The CDR3 runs 13 residues. Germline assignment: CDR1 DFQATT and CDR2 SNEGSKA (reference sequence). The CDR3 nucleotides are TGCAGTGCCCCCCACGGAGGGGGATATGGCTACACCTTC. This codes for CSAPHGGGYGYTF.

This sequence joins TRBV7-9 and TRBJ1-6; D perhaps matches TRBD1 (6 bases). The V gene lost 4 bases and the J gene lost 9 bases, with 16 bases spanning the gap. The germline CDR1 and CDR2 sequences are SEHNR and FQNEAQ (reference sequence). This CDR3 is built from 15 residues. The CDR3, as DNA: TGTGCCAGCAGCTCTCCAGGGGTGAACAGTTCACCCCTCCACTTT. The encoded protein is CASSSPGVNSSPLHF.

CDR3: CASSPGGHDYGYTF. The CDR3 DNA reads TGTGCCAGCAGCCCGGGAGGGCACGACTATGGCTACACCTTC. The chain uses TRBV6-2 or TRBV6-3 and TRBJ1-2, with unresolved D. This CDR3 is built from 14 residues. CDR1 MNHEY and CDR2 SVGEGT come from the germline V gene. Between the trimmed V and J ends, which lost 6 bases and 3 bases, there was a span of 14 bases.

The chain employs TRBV2 and TRBJ2-2; 8 bases fit TRBD1. V trimming: 7 bases; J trimming: 7 bases; junction bases outside the gene matches: 5. Germline assignment: CDR1 SNHLY and CDR2 FYNNEI. The CDR3 has 13 residues. CDR3 DNA: TGTGCCAGCAAACAGGGGGGAGACGGGGAGCTGTTTTTT. It translates to CASKQGGDGELFF.

The chain uses TRBV3-1 and TRBJ2-5; D perhaps matches TRBD1 (5 bases). Germline V lookup: CDR1 LGHDT, CDR2 YNNKEL (reference sequence). The CDR3 is made up of 15 amino acids. Trimming removed 6 bases at V and 2 bases at J, with 16 bases between. CDR3 amino acids: CASSSTRNRQETQYF. For the CDR3, the DNA is TGTGCCAGCAGTTCAACCCGGAACAGGCAAGAGACCCAGTACTTC.

The chain employs TRBV29-1 and TRBJ2-5; 9 bases align to TRBD2. The germline V gene encodes CDR1 SQVTM and CDR2 ANQGSEA. V shed 4 bases and J 5 bases; nucleotides not matched to a gene: 8. CDR3 length equals 14 residues. The CDR3 DNA sequence: TGCAGCGTTGGGGTGACTAGCGGCGCGGAGACCCAGTACTTC. It encodes CSVGVTSGAETQYF.

This clonotype is a singleton in its sample. This chain uses TRBV15 with TRBJ1-2, with D possibly TRBD1 on 6 matching bases. The CDR3 is 14 residues long. Deletions cut 6 bases from V and 4 bases from J, with 15 bases between. Germline CDR1 reads LNHNV; CDR2 reads YYDKDF (reference sequence). CDR3 DNA: TGTGCCACCAGTCCGGGGGCGAGTAGCTATGGCTACACCTTC. This gives the protein CATSPGASSYGYTF. Supplemented by reference TRBV15 and TRBJ1-2, the full variable domain reads DAMVIQNPRYQVTQFGKPVTLSCSQTLNHNVMYWYQQKSSQAPKLLFHYYDKDFNNEADTPDNFQSRRPNTSFCFLDIRSPGLGDTAMYLCATSPGASSYGYTFGSGTRLTVV.

The J gene is TRBJ1-5, the V gene TRBV27, with D hard to call. The CDR3 contains 13 residues. Germline-derived CDR1 and CDR2 are MNHEY and SMNVEV (reference sequence). Trimming shortened V by 6 bases and J by 4 bases, and 10 bases separated the two germline ends. CDR3 in DNA: TGTGCCAGCAGCCGCCAAGTGAATCAGCCCCAGCATTTT. Encoded protein: CASSRQVNQPQHF.

V gene TRBV7-2 combines with J gene TRBJ2-4; D might be TRBD2 (5 bases). Germline V lookup: CDR1 SGHTA, CDR2 FQGNSA. Trimming took 5 bases from V and 15 from J, leaving 20 bases between them. CDR3 length equals 13 residues. The CDR3 loop is CASSMRAPPMAYF. In nucleotides, the CDR3 is TGTGCCAGCAGCATGCGGGCCCCCCCGATGGCGTACTTC.

The chain has TRBV12-3 or TRBV12-4 and TRBJ2-7; D may be TRBD1 or TRBD2 (6 bases each). The germline V and J ends were trimmed by 6 bases and 2 bases, with 14 bases remaining between them. The CDR3 runs 14 residues. Here the CDR3 DNA reads TGTGCCAGCAGATGGGGGGCCTTCACCTACGAGCAGTACTTC. Encoded protein: CASRWGAFTYEQYF.

The J gene is TRBJ2-1, the V gene TRBV27, with TRBD2 matching over 13 bases. Trimming cost V 5 bases and J 1 base; bases outside gene matches: 5. Germline CDR1 MNHEY, CDR2 SMNVEV (reference sequence). This CDR3 has 17 residues. CDR3 in DNA: TGTGCCAGCAGTCCCGGACTAGCGGGGGATTCCTACAATGAGCAGTTCTTC. Encoded protein: CASSPGLAGDSYNEQFF.

The chain employs TRBV19 and TRBJ2-7; D may correspond to TRBD1 or TRBD2 (5 bases each). Germline V gives CDR1 LNHDA, CDR2 SQIVND (reference sequence). This CDR3 is 16 amino acids long. V lost 2 bases and J lost 3, with 17 bases in between. CDR3 amino acids: CASSIMGPGPIYEQYF. The CDR3 DNA reads as TGTGCCAGTAGTATAATGGGACCGGGACCCATCTACGAGCAGTACTTC.

This chain connects TRBV24-1 to TRBJ1-2; D perhaps matches TRBD1 (5 bases). Looked up from germline, CDR1 is KGHDR and CDR2 is SFDVKD. The CDR3 runs 15 residues. V was pared by 1 base and J by 2 bases, with 10 bases between. The CDR3 region is CATSDFHGGNYGYTF. The CDR3 region has the DNA TGTGCCACCAGTGATTTCCACGGGGGGAACTATGGCTACACCTTC.